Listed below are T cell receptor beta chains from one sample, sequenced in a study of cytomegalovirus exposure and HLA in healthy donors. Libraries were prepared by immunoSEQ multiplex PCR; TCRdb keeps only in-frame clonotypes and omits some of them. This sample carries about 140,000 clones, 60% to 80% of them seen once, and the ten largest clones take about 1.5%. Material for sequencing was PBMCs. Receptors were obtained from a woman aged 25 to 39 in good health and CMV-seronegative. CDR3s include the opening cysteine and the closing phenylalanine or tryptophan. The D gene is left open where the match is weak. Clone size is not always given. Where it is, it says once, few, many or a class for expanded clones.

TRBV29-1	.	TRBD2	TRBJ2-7	TGCAGCGTGGACGGAGCAAGCGGGCTAGCGGGCGAGCAGTACTTC	CSVDGASGLAGEQYF
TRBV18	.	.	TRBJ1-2	TGTGCCAGCTCACCGGGAGTTAACTATGGCTACACCTTC	CASSPGVNYGYTF
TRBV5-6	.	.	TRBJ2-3	TGTGCCAGCAGCTTGGGCTCACTCGCAGATACGCAGTATTTT	CASSLGSLADTQYF
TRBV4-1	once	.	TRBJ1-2	TGCGCCAGCAGCCCCCAGATTCAGGGCGCGGGAGCTAACTATGGCTACACCTTC	CASSPQIQGAGANYGYTF
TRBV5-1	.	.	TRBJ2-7	TGCGCCAGCAGCCTGTCGGGCCGGACTGAATACGAGCAGTACTTC	CASSLSGRTEYEQYF
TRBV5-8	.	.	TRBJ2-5	TGTGCCAGCAGCTTTCAGTACCAAGAGACCCAGTACTTC	CASSFQYQETQYF
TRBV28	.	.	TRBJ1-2	TGTGCCAGCAGTTTAATCGACAGATCTAACTATGGCTACACCTTC	CASSLIDRSNYGYTF
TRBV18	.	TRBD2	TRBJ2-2	TGTGCCAGCTCACTGAACGGTCTAGCGGGATTGGCCGGGGAGCTGTTTTTT	CASSLNGLAGLAGELFF
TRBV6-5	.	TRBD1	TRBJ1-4	TGTGCCAGCAGTTACTCGGGGACAGGGACTGAAAAACTGTTTTTT	CASSYSGTGTEKLFF
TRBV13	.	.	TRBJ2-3	TGTGCCAGCAGCTTAGGGGAGCGGGATACGCAGTATTTT	CASSLGERDTQYF
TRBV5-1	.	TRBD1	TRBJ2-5	TGCGCCAGCAGCTACGGACAGGGTGGGGAGACCCAGTACTTC	CASSYGQGGETQYF
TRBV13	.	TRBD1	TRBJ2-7	TGTGCCAGCAGCTTGGGACAGGCCTCCTACGAGCAGTACTTC	CASSLGQASYEQYF
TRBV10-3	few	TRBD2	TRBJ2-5	TGTGCCACCAGCGTAGCGGGGGCCCAAGAGACCCAGTACTTC	CATSVAGAQETQYF
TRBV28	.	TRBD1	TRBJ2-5	TGTGCCAGCAGCGGGACAGGGGGACGTCCGGAGACCCAGTACTTC	CASSGTGGRPETQYF
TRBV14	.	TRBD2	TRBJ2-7	TGTGCCAGCAGCCAAGTCGGTAAGGCTAGCGGGAGACACGCCGCGAGGGAGCAGTACTTC	CASSQVGKASGRHAAREQYF
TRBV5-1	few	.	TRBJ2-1	TGCGCCAGCAGCTTGGGACCGGAGGGAGGCAATGAGCAGTTCTTC	CASSLGPEGGNEQFF
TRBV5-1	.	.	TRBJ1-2	TGCGCCAGCAGCTCCGACAGGCCCGCTGGCTACACCTTC	CASSSDRPAGYTF
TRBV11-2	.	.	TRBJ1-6	TGTGCCAGCAGCTTAGGTCAGGCAGACAATTCACCCCTCCACTTT	CASSLGQADNSPLHF
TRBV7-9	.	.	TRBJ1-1	TGTGCCAGCAGCTCACAGGACTGGAGGGGAACTGAAGCTTTCTTT	CASSSQDWRGTEAFF
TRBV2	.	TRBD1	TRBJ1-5	TGTGCCAGCAGTGCCCTGGTGACAGGGGTTCCCCAGCCCCAGCATTTT	CASSALVTGVPQPQHF
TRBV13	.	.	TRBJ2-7	TGTGCCAGCAGCCCTCGGGGTCGGGACTACGAGCAGTACTTC	CASSPRGRDYEQYF
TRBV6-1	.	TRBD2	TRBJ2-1	TGTGCCAGCAGTGATTCAGGGGTAGCGGGGGGGAACAATGAGCAGTTCTTC	CASSDSGVAGGNNEQFF
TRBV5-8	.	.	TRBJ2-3	TGTGCCAGCAGCTTGGCCGCCTACCCTAGCACAGATACGCAGTATTTT	CASSLAAYPSTDTQYF
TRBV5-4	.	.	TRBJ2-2	TGTGCCAGCACCGAAGCGGCGGGTGGGAACACCGGGGAGCTGTTTTTT	CASTEAAGGNTGELFF
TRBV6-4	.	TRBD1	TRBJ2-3	TGTGCCAGCAGTGAGGGACAGGGGGCAGATACGCAGTATTTT	CASSEGQGADTQYF
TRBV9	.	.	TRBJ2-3	TGTGCCAGCAGCGCAGAGGCTAGCCGGGGAGATACGCAGTATTTT	CASSAEASRGDTQYF
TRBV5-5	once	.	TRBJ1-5	TGTGCCAGCAGCTTGTCGGGGGGTAGAGATCAGCCCCAGCATTTT	CASSLSGGRDQPQHF
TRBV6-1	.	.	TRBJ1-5	TGTGCCAGCAAAGCAACAGGGAGCAATCAGCCCCAGCATTTT	CASKATGSNQPQHF
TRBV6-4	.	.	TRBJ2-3	TGTGCCAGCAGTGTTTCCTCGGAGGGGGGGGGAACAGATACGCAGTATTTT	CASSVSSEGGGTDTQYF
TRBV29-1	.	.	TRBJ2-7	TGCAGCGTTGCCAGGGGCGACGAGCAGTACTTC	CSVARGDEQYF
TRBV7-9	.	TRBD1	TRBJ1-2	TGTGCCAGCAGTAATTGGGACAGGTTAAACTATGGCTACACCTTC	CASSNWDRLNYGYTF
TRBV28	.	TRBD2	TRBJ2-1	TGTGCCAGCAGCCGTAGGGTTGGGACTAGCGGGGGGTCGCCCTACAATGAGCAGTTCTTC	CASSRRVGTSGGSPYNEQFF
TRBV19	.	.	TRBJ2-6	TGTGCCAGTAGTACAACTATTTCTGGGGCCAACGTCCTGACTTTC	CASSTTISGANVLTF
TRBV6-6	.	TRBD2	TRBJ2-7	TGTGCCAGCAGTTACGGCCTAGCGGGAGGGGACGAGCAGTACTTC	CASSYGLAGGDEQYF
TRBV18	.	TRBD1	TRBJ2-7	TGTGCCAGCTCACCACCGGCCGGACAGGGAAACGAGCAGTACTTC	CASSPPAGQGNEQYF
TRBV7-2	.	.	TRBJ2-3	TGTGCCAGCAGCTTAGGGCAGAGCACAGATACGCAGTATTTT	CASSLGQSTDTQYF
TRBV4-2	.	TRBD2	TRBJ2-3	TGTGCCAGCAGCCAAGGGCTAGCGGGGGTCGCAGATACGCAGTATTTT	CASSQGLAGVADTQYF
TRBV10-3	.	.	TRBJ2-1	TGTGCCATCAGTGAATTCGAACTAGCAGGAAGCCGAAGTACTTACAATGAGCAGTTCTTC	CAISEFELAGSRSTYNEQFF
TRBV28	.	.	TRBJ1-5	TGTGCCAGCAGGGGAGGGGGTGGCAATCAGCCCCAGCATTTT	CASRGGGGNQPQHF
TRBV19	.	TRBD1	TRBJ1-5	TGTGCCAGTAGTATCACCCGGACAGGTGACAATCAGCCCCAGCATTTT	CASSITRTGDNQPQHF
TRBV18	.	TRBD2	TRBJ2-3	TGTGCCAGCTCACTCCAGAGCGGGGGGGCTTATACCACAGATACGCAGTATTTT	CASSLQSGGAYTTDTQYF
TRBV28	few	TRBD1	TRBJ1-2	TGTGCCAGCAGCCTCGGACAGGCGGGGGGCTACACCTTC	CASSLGQAGGYTF
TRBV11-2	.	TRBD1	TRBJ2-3	TGTGCCAGCAGCTCTCTAGGACAGGGATGGACAGATACGCAGTATTTT	CASSSLGQGWTDTQYF
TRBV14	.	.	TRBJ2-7	TGTGCCAGCAGCCAAGATGTGAGTCCGGGGTACAGCTACGAGCAGTACTTC	CASSQDVSPGYSYEQYF
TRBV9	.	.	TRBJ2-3	TGTGCCAGCAGCGTAGGCCCCGGGAGCACAGATACGCAGTATTTT	CASSVGPGSTDTQYF
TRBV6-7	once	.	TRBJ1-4	TGTGCCAGCAGTTACTCGGGGTTACAGGCAACTAATGAAAAACTGTTTTTT	CASSYSGLQATNEKLFF
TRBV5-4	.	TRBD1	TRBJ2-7	TGTGCCAGCAGCTGGGGAGGACAGGGCCTCTACGAGCAGTACTTC	CASSWGGQGLYEQYF
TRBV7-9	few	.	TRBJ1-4	TGTGCCAGCAGCTTAGACGGCCAGGGCTTTAATGAAAAACTGTTTTTT	CASSLDGQGFNEKLFF
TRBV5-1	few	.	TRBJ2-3	TGCGCCAGCAGCTTGGCCTCTAGCGTCCGAACGCAGTATTTT	CASSLASSVRTQYF
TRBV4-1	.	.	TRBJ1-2	TGCGCCAGCAGCCCCTCCAAAGAGGCAGAATATGGCTACACCTTC	CASSPSKEAEYGYTF
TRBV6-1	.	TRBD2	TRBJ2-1	TGTGCCAGCAGTGAGAAGCGGGACTTTTCAGACAATGAGCAGTTCTTC	CASSEKRDFSDNEQFF
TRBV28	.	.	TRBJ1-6	TGTGCCAGCAGTTCCAGCTTCACCGGGGTTGCCCTCCACTTT	CASSSSFTGVALHF
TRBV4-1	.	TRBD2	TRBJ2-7	TGTGCCAGCAGCACAGCGGGAGGGGGCTACGAGCAGTACTTC	CASSTAGGGYEQYF
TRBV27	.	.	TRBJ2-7	TGTGCCAGCAGGCCCCTCCAGGGGATCACCTACGAGCAGTACTTC	CASRPLQGITYEQYF
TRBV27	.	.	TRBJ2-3	TGTGCCACCGGTCTCCTATCAGGGTTAGATACGCAGTATTTT	CATGLLSGLDTQYF
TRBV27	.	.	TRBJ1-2	TGTGCCAGCAGTTCAGGGGTCGGCTACACCTTC	CASSSGVGYTF
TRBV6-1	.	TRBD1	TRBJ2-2	TGTGCCAGCAGTGAAGTGGGACAGGGGGCCGGGGAGCTGTTTTTT	CASSEVGQGAGELFF
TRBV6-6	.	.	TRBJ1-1	TGTGCCAGCAGTAGACAGGACATGAACACTGAAGCTTTCTTT	CASSRQDMNTEAFF
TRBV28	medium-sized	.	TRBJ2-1	TGTGCCAGCAGTTTACGGACTCTCAATGAGCAGTTCTTC	CASSLRTLNEQFF
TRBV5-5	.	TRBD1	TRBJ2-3	TGTGCCAGCAGCTTGCAGGGGGCGAGGGATACGCAGTATTTT	CASSLQGARDTQYF